This is a list of T cell receptor beta chains from one sample in a study of control samples from healthy donors and cancer patients. Sequenced by immunoSEQ multiplex PCR; TCRdb stores in-frame clones only, minus some. The data hold some 120,000 clones, with roughly nine tenths observed a single time. What was sequenced was blood. The source is a woman aged 18 to 35 in good health. Each CDR3 is given with its conserved first and last residue. The order of the fields is J gene, D gene, clone size, V gene, CDR3 DNA, CDR3 protein. D genes are given only for firm matches. Part of the rows lack a size; the others show once, few, many or a class for expanded clones.

TRBJ2-5	NA	NA	TRBV19	TGTGCCAGTAGTGACCGGGAGAGGGGAGAGACCCAGTACTTC	CASSDRERGETQYF
TRBJ2-3	TRBD2	NA	TRBV19	TGTGCCAGTACCCATAGCGGGGGCGGAGATACGCAGTATTTT	CASTHSGGGDTQYF
TRBJ2-3	TRBD2	once	TRBV5-4	TGTGCCAGCAGTAATGGCGGTCCCGGGACTAGTCTCGCAGATACGCAGTATTTT	CASSNGGPGTSLADTQYF
TRBJ1-1	NA	NA	TRBV4-2	TGTGCCAGCAGACCTCCCTCAGGGTATGAAGCTTTCTTT	CASRPPSGYEAFF
TRBJ2-7	NA	NA	TRBV27	TGTGCCAGCAGTTCCTCAGGGTGGAGTGAGCAGTACTTC	CASSSSGWSEQYF
TRBJ2-5	NA	NA	TRBV21-1	TGTGCCAGCAGCAAAATACGGGCCTGGTCGACGTCAGAGACCCAGTACTTC	CASSKIRAWSTSETQYF
TRBJ2-7	TRBD1	NA	TRBV5-6	TGTGCCAGCAGCCCTCCCTTCGGGGACAGGGATTCCGGCGAGCAGTACTTC	CASSPPFGDRDSGEQYF
TRBJ1-6	NA	NA	TRBV30	TGTGCCTGGAGTGGAGTGGGCAACAATTCACCCCTCCACTTT	CAWSGVGNNSPLHF
TRBJ1-1	TRBD1	NA	TRBV18	TGTGCCAGCTCACCACTAGGACAGGGAGGCCATGAAGCTTTCTTT	CASSPLGQGGHEAFF
TRBJ2-4	TRBD2	NA	TRBV10-1	TGCGCCAGCAGTGAGGATAGCGGGGGGGCCTACATTCAGTACTTC	CASSEDSGGAYIQYF
TRBJ2-1	NA	NA	TRBV7-2	TGTGCCAGCAGCTTAGGAAGGACCCACAATGAGCAGTTCTTC	CASSLGRTHNEQFF
TRBJ1-3	NA	NA	TRBV7-2	TGTGCCAGCAGCTTAGATCCAACAGGGTACTCTGGAAACACCATATATTTT	CASSLDPTGYSGNTIYF
TRBJ1-2	NA	NA	TRBV21-1	TGTGCCAGCAGCAAAGCAGGGGCAGGACCCTTCTATGGCTACACCTTC	CASSKAGAGPFYGYTF
TRBJ1-5	NA	NA	TRBV24-1	TGTGCCACCAGTCTGGCATCGGTTAATCAGCCCCAGCATTTT	CATSLASVNQPQHF
TRBJ2-3	NA	NA	TRBV18	TGTGCCAGCTCGGCGATATCCATTTATAGCACAGATACGCAGTATTTT	CASSAISIYSTDTQYF
TRBJ2-2	TRBD2	once	TRBV4-2	TGTGCCAGCAGCCAAGATCAGGTACTAGCGGGGTCCGCGAACACCGGGGAGCTGTTTTTT	CASSQDQVLAGSANTGELFF
TRBJ1-2	TRBD1	NA	TRBV6-5	TGTGCCAGCAGTCTGGGACGGGGACAGTGGGGCTACACCTTC	CASSLGRGQWGYTF
TRBJ2-7	TRBD2	NA	TRBV10-3	TGTGCCATTAGTGGGACTATTGGAATGAACGAGCAGTACTTC	CAISGTIGMNEQYF
TRBJ1-3	NA	NA	TRBV27	TGTGCCAGCAGTTTGCGGGCCCCTGGAAACACCATATATTTT	CASSLRAPGNTIYF
TRBJ2-7	NA	NA	TRBV5-1	TGCGCCAGCAGGAGGGATATGAACGAGCAGTACTTC	CASRRDMNEQYF
TRBJ1-2	NA	once	TRBV2	TGTGCCAGCAGCCCCCAAGGTGCTGGCTACACCTTC	CASSPQGAGYTF
TRBJ2-7	NA	NA	TRBV15	TGTGCCACCAGCAGATATTCGGCTGCCTACGAGCAGTACTTC	CATSRYSAAYEQYF
TRBJ2-3	NA	once	TRBV7-9	TGTGCCAGCAGCTTAACAGATACGCAGTATTTT	CASSLTDTQYF
TRBJ1-1	NA	NA	TRBV7-3	TGTGCCAGCAGCTTAACGCAAGGCACTGAAGCTTTCTTT	CASSLTQGTEAFF
TRBJ2-5	TRBD1	NA	TRBV5-1	TGCGCCAGCAGCTTCGCCGGGACAGGGTCCAAAGAGACCCAGTACTTC	CASSFAGTGSKETQYF
TRBJ2-5	TRBD1	NA	TRBV27	TGTGCCAGCAGCGACAGGGCGGAGACCCAGTACTTC	CASSDRAETQYF
TRBJ2-3	NA	NA	TRBV5-6	TGTGCCAGCAGCTTGGTATCTGATACGCAGTATTTT	CASSLVSDTQYF
TRBJ2-2	NA	once	TRBV2	TGTGCCAGCAGTAAAAGAAACGGGGAACTGTTTTTT	CASSKRNGELFF
TRBJ1-1	NA	NA	TRBV3-1/TRBV3-2	TGTGCCAGCAGCCCCTATGGGGGTCTTGGCACTGAAGCTTTCTTT	CASSPYGGLGTEAFF
TRBJ1-5	NA	NA	TRBV7-8	TGTGCCAGCAGCTCCAGGGTCAGCAATCAGCCCCAGCATTTT	CASSSRVSNQPQHF